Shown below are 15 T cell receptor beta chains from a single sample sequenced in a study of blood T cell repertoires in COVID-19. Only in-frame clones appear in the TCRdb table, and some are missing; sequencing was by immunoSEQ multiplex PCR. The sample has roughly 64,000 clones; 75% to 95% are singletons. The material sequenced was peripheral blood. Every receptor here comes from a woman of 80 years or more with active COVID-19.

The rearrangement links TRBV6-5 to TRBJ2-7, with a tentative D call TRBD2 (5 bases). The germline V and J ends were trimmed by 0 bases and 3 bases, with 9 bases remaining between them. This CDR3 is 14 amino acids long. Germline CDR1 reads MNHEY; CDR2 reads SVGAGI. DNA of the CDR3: TGTGCCAGCAGTTACTCAGGGAGTTTCTACGAGCAGTACTTC. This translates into CASSYSGSFYEQYF.

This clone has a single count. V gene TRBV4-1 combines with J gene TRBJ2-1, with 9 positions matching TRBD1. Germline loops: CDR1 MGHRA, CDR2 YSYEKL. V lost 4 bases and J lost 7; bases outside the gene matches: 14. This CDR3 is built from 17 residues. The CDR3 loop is CASSPVAGTGPLNEQFF. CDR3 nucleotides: TGCGCCAGCAGCCCCGTTGCTGGGACAGGGCCTCTTAATGAGCAGTTCTTC.

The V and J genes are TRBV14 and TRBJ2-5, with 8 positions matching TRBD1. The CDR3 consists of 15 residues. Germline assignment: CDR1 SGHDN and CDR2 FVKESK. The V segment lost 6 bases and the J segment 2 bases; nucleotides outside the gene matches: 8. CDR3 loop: CASRPPGTGQETQYF. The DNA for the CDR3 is TGTGCCAGCAGGCCCCCGGGGACAGGACAAGAGACCCAGTACTTC.

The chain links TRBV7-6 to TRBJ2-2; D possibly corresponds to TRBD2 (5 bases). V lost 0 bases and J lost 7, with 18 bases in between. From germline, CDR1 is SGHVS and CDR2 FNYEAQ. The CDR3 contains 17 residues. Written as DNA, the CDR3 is TGTGCCAGCAGCTTAGCCGGGAACCAGATAAACGGCGGGGAGCTGTTTTTT. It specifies CASSLAGNQINGGELFF.

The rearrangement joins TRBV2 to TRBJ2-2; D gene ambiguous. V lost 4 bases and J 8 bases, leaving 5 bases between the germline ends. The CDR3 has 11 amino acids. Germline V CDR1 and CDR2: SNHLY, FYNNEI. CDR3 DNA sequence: TGTGCCAGCAGTGTCATGGGGGAGCTGTTTTTT. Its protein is CASSVMGELFF.

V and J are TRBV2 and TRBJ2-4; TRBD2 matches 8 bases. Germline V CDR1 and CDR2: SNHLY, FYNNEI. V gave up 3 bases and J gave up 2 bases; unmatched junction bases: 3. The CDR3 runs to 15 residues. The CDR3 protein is CASSESGGTKNIQYF. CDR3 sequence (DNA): TGTGCCAGCAGTGAGAGCGGGGGCACCAAAAACATTCAGTACTTC. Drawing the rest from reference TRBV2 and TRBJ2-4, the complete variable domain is EPEVTQTPSHQVTQMGQEVILRCVPISNHLYFYWYRQILGQKVEFLVSFYNNEISEKSEIFDDQFSVERPDGSNFTLKIRSTKLEDSAMYFCASSESGGTKNIQYFGAGTRLSVL.

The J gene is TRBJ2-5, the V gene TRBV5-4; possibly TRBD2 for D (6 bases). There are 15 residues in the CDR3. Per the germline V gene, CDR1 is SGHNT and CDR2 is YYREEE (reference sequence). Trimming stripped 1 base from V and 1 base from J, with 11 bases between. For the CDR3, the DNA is TGTGCCAGCAGCTTGAGTGGGGGAGGCCAAGAGACCCAGTACTTC. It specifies CASSLSGGGQETQYF.

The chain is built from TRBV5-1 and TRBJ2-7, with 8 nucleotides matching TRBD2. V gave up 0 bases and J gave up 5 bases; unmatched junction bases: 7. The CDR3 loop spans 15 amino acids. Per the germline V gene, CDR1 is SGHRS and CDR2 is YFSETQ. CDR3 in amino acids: CASSLDLAGTNEQYF. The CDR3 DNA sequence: TGCGCCAGCAGCTTGGATTTAGCGGGAACGAACGAGCAGTACTTC.

CDR3 sequence: CASSETGGWSGANVLTF. The CDR3 bases are TGTGCCAGCAGTGAAACAGGGGGCTGGTCTGGGGCCAACGTCCTGACTTTC. The genes are TRBV6-1 and TRBJ2-6; 9 nucleotides match TRBD1. J lost 1 base, V lost 2 bases, and 3 bases had no gene match. The CDR3 covers 17 residues. Per germline, CDR1 MNHNS and CDR2 SASEGT.

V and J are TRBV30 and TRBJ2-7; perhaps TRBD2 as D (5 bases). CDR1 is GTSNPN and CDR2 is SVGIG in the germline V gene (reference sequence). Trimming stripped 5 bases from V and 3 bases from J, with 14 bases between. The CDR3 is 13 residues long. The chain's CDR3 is CAWDRGFNYEQYF. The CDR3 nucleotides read TGTGCCTGGGACCGCGGGTTCAACTACGAGCAGTACTTC. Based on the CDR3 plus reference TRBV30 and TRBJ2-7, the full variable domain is SQTIHQWPATLVQPVGSPLSLECTVEGTSNPNLYWYRQAAGRGLQLLFYSVGIGQISSEVPQNLSASRPQDRQFILSSKKLLLSDSGFYLCAWDRGFNYEQYFGPGTRLTVT.

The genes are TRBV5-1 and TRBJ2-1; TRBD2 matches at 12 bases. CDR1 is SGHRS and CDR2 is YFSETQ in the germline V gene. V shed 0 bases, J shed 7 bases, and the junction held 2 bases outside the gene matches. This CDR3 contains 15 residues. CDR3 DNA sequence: TGCGCCAGCAGCTTGGAAGGGACTAGCGGGAATGAGCAGTTCTTC. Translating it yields CASSLEGTSGNEQFF.

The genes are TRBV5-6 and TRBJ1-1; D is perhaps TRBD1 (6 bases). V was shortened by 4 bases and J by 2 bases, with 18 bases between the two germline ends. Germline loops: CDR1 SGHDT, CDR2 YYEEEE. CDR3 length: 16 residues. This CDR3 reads CASSPVWGGSNTEAFF. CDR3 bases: TGTGCCAGCAGCCCGGTTTGGGGGGGCTCAAACACTGAAGCTTTCTTT.

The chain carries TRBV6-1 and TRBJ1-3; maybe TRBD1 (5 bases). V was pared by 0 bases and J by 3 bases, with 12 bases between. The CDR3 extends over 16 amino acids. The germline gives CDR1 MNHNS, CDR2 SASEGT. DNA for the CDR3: TGTGCCAGCAGTGAAGCGGGGAGGGGAGGTGGAAACACCATATATTTT. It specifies CASSEAGRGGGNTIYF.

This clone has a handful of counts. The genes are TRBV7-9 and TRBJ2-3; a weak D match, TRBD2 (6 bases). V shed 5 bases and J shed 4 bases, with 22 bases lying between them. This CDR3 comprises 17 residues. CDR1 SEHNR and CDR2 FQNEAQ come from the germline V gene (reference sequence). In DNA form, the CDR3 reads TGTGCCAGCAGCGGCAGGACGGCGGGAAGGGTGGCAGATACGCAGTATTTT. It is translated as CASSGRTAGRVADTQYF.

The CDR3 sequence is CSVNLRGTETQYF. The DNA for the CDR3 is TGCAGCGTGAACCTCAGGGGGACAGAGACCCAGTACTTC. The rearrangement uses TRBV29-1 and TRBJ2-5, with 7 nucleotides matching TRBD1. The V and J ends lost 6 bases and 4 bases, in that order; junction bases with no gene match: 8. From germline, CDR1 is SQVTM and CDR2 ANQGSEA. The CDR3 length is 13 residues. The variable domain in full, completed from reference TRBV29-1 and TRBJ2-5, reads SAVISQKPSRDICQRGTSLTIQCQVDSQVTMMFWYRQQPGQSLTLIATANQGSEATYESGFVIDKFPISRPNLTFSTLTVSNMSPEDSSIYLCSVNLRGTETQYFGPGTRLLVL.